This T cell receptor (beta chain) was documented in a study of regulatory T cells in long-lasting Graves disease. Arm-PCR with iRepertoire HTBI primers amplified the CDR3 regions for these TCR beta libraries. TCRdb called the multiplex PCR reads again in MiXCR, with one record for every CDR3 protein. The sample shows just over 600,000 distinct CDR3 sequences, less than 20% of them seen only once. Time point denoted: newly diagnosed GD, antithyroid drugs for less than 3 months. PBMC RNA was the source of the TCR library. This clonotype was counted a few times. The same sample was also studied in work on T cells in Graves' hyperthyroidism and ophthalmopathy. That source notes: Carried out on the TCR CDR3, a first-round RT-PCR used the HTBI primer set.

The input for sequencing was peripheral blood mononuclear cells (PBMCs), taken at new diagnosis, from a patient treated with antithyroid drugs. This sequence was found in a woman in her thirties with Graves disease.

As DNA, the CDR3 is TGCAGTGCTCCCCCCGGTGGGCAGGGTCCCGGGGCCAACGTCCTGACTTTC. As protein: CSAPPGGQGPGANVLTF. The chain is built from TRBV20-1 and TRBJ2-6; D is possibly TRBD1 (5 bases). Germline loops: CDR1 DFQATT, CDR2 SNEGSKA (reference sequence). V was cut by 5 bases and J by 4 bases, with 21 bases left in between. The CDR3 is made up of 17 amino acids.